Listed below are T cell receptor beta chains from one sample, sequenced in a study of shared clonotypes between healthy human individuals. Profiled with immunoSEQ multiplex PCR; TCRdb holds only in-frame clones, not every one. This table holds roughly 1 million clones, about 80% found once. Input material: memory CD4+ T cells sorted from blood. The receptor source for this set is a man younger than 35 in good health. Each CDR3 is given with its conserved first and last residue. The order of the fields is clone size, J gene, V gene, D gene, CDR3 protein, CDR3 DNA. The D gene is left open where the match is weak. The listing skips clone size in some rows; elsewhere it reads once, few, many or a size class.

NA TRBJ2-1 TRBV6-5 NA CASGASGFSYNEQFF TGTGCCAGCGGAGCGAGCGGATTTTCCTACAATGAGCAGTTCTTC
NA TRBJ2-7 TRBV19 TRBD1 CASSTPGQLTYEQYF TGTGCCAGTAGTACCCCGGGACAGTTGACCTACGAGCAGTACTTC
NA TRBJ2-5 TRBV6-1 TRBD2 CASSEARGGWETQYF TGTGCCAGCAGTGAAGCCCGGGGAGGGTGGGAGACCCAGTACTTC
NA TRBJ1-4 TRBV6-5 NA CASSRFGEKLFF TGTGCCAGCAGCCGGTTTGGGGAAAAACTGTTTTTT
few TRBJ2-7 TRBV6-1 NA CASRRDSGAYEQYF TGTGCCAGCAGGCGGGACAGTGGGGCCTACGAGCAGTACTTC
NA TRBJ1-1 TRBV5-1 NA CASSQTGPEEAFF TGCGCCAGCAGCCAGACGGGCCCCGAGGAGGCTTTCTTT
NA TRBJ2-5 TRBV25-1 TRBD2 CASSELDSGRETQYF TGTGCCAGCAGTGAATTGGATAGCGGGAGAGAGACCCAGTACTTC
NA TRBJ2-3 TRBV27 NA CASSPYRGGVGRTDTQYF TGTGCCAGCAGTCCCTACCGAGGGGGAGTGGGTAGGACAGATACGCAGTATTTT
NA TRBJ2-7 TRBV5-4 TRBD2 CASSLRGGGAFHEQYF TGTGCCAGCAGCTTGCGGGGCGGGGGGGCATTCCACGAGCAGTACTTC
NA TRBJ1-5 TRBV7-8 NA CASSLGVSRSNQPQHF TGTGCCAGCAGCTTAGGGGTCAGCCGTAGCAATCAGCCCCAGCATTTT
NA TRBJ2-3 TRBV7-9 NA CASSLGRIQASDTQYF TGTGCCAGCAGCTTAGGTCGAATCCAGGCCTCAGATACGCAGTATTTT
many TRBJ1-1 TRBV2 NA CASSEQERGTEAFF TGTGCCAGCAGTGAGCAAGAACGAGGCACTGAAGCTTTCTTT